Listed below are T cell receptor beta chains from one sample, sequenced in a study of T cell repertoires in cytomegalovirus infection. TCRdb called the reads again in MiXCR, with one record for every CDR3 protein. The profile shows about 230,000 distinct CDR3 sequences, 22% of them singletons. Sequencing input: CD8+ T cells from PBMCs. These receptors were taken from a human donor in good health (CMV status not recorded). Some clones in this sample may be carry-over from other donors' samples. The CDR3 runs from the conserved cysteine through the conserved F or W. Fields, in order: CDR3 length, clone size, D gene, J gene, V gene, CDR3 protein, CDR3 DNA. The D gene is left open where the match is weak. Clone size is given for some rows only: seen once, a few or many times, or a class if the clone is expanded.

cdr3_length: 17
clone_size: many
d_call: TRBD1
j_call: TRBJ1-5
v_call: TRBV2
cdr3_aa: CASSSPDRNFSNQPQHF
cdr3_nt: TGTGCCAGCAGTTCCCCGGACAGGAACTTTAGCAATCAGCCCCAGCATTTT

cdr3_length: 14
clone_size: few
d_call: TRBD2
j_call: TRBJ2-1
v_call: TRBV6-2/TRBV6-3
cdr3_aa: CASSFSTSAAEQFF
cdr3_nt: TGTGCCAGCAGTTTTTCGACTAGCGCAGCTGAGCAGTTCTTC

cdr3_length: 14
clone_size: many
d_call: NA
j_call: TRBJ1-2
v_call: TRBV7-9
cdr3_aa: CASSLVAIDYGYTF
cdr3_nt: TGTGCCAGCAGCTTAGTAGCAATTGACTATGGCTACACCTTC

cdr3_length: 15
clone_size: few
d_call: NA
j_call: TRBJ1-5
v_call: TRBV6-5
cdr3_aa: CASSYSIGDNQPQHF
cdr3_nt: TGTGCCAGCAGTTACTCGATAGGGGACAATCAGCCCCAGCATTTT

cdr3_length: 15
clone_size: NA
d_call: NA
j_call: TRBJ2-1
v_call: TRBV6-5
cdr3_aa: CASSYGAPTPNEQFF
cdr3_nt: TGTGCCAGCAGTTACGGGGCACCGACACCCAATGAGCAGTTCTTC

cdr3_length: 14
clone_size: NA
d_call: TRBD1
j_call: TRBJ2-7
v_call: TRBV28
cdr3_aa: CASSNGQGQAEQYF
cdr3_nt: TGTGCCAGCAGTAACGGACAGGGACAGGCCGAGCAGTACTTC

cdr3_length: 16
clone_size: many
d_call: TRBD2
j_call: TRBJ2-7
v_call: TRBV7-9
cdr3_aa: CASSPGRGTSPYEQYF
cdr3_nt: TGTGCCAGCAGCCCCGGGAGGGGCACGTCTCCCTACGAGCAGTACTTC

cdr3_length: 16
clone_size: once
d_call: NA
j_call: TRBJ1-1
v_call: TRBV20-1
cdr3_aa: CSARDRLSNYIDEAFF
cdr3_nt: TGCAGTGCTAGAGACCGGCTTTCTAATTACATCGATGAAGCTTTCTTT

cdr3_length: 15
clone_size: few
d_call: TRBD2
j_call: TRBJ2-1
v_call: TRBV4-2
cdr3_aa: CASSTSVGLADEQFF
cdr3_nt: TGTGCCAGCAGCACTAGCGTAGGCCTCGCGGATGAGCAGTTCTTC

cdr3_length: 14
clone_size: NA
d_call: NA
j_call: TRBJ2-7
v_call: TRBV14
cdr3_aa: CASSLTDTTYEQYF
cdr3_nt: TGTGCCAGCAGCCTTACCGACACGACCTACGAGCAGTACTTC

cdr3_length: 16
clone_size: NA
d_call: TRBD1
j_call: TRBJ1-1
v_call: TRBV5-6
cdr3_aa: CASSWLPRQGNTEAFF
cdr3_nt: TGTGCCAGCAGCTGGCTGCCGAGACAGGGGAACACTGAAGCTTTCTTT

cdr3_length: 14
clone_size: NA
d_call: NA
j_call: TRBJ1-1
v_call: TRBV28
cdr3_aa: CASSLLSRDTEAFF
cdr3_nt: TGTGCCAGCAGTTTATTGAGCAGGGACACTGAAGCTTTCTTT

cdr3_length: 14
clone_size: NA
d_call: TRBD2
j_call: TRBJ2-1
v_call: TRBV27
cdr3_aa: CASSPGTIYNEQFF
cdr3_nt: TGTGCCAGCAGTCCTGGGACTATCTACAATGAGCAGTTCTTC

cdr3_length: 16
clone_size: many
d_call: NA
j_call: TRBJ2-1
v_call: TRBV7-9
cdr3_aa: CASSLLRDGTYNEQFF
cdr3_nt: TGTGCCAGCAGCCTTTTGCGGGATGGGACCTACAATGAGCAGTTCTTC

cdr3_length: 15
clone_size: many
d_call: TRBD1
j_call: TRBJ1-2
v_call: TRBV28
cdr3_aa: CASSARQGSNYGYTF
cdr3_nt: TGTGCCAGCAGTGCCCGACAGGGATCTAACTATGGCTACACCTTC